What follows are 18 T cell receptor beta chains derived from one specimen sequenced in a study of cytomegalovirus exposure and HLA in healthy donors. In the PCR, 60 Vbeta and 13 Jbeta primers were used. Sequencing used immunoSEQ multiplex PCR; TCRdb keeps in-frame clones, though not all of them. The data show some 130,000 clones, 70% to 80% seen once. Specimen: PBMCs. The receptors were sampled from a woman aged 45-65 years in good health and CMV-seronegative.

The rearrangement links TRBV6-6 to TRBJ2-3; TRBD2 aligns across 8 bases. Per germline, CDR1 MNHNY and CDR2 SVGAGI (reference sequence). Trimming removed 6 bases from V and 5 bases from J; junction bases left unmatched: 10. The length of the CDR3 is 15 residues. Written as DNA, the CDR3 is TGTGCCAGCAGCCTCGGGGCAGCGGGAGTAGATACGCAGTATTTT. It encodes CASSLGAAGVDTQYF.

The gene calls are TRBV11-2 and TRBJ1-1, with a possible D match to TRBD1 (6 bases). Germline V gives CDR1 SGHAT, CDR2 FQNNGV. Trimming left V 4 bases short and J 4 bases short, with 22 bases between. The CDR3 is made up of 17 amino acids. The CDR3 nucleotides are TGTGCCAGCAGCTCGGGTCTAGCGCGGGGGCGCCGCACTGAAGCTTTCTTT. As protein: CASSSGLARGRRTEAFF.

The chain joins TRBV2 to TRBJ2-7; TRBD2 agrees at 7 bases. The trim removed 6 bases at V and 2 bases at J, leaving 7 bases unmatched. The CDR3 has 14 residues. The germline gives CDR1 SNHLY, CDR2 FYNNEI. CDR3 in DNA: TGTGCCAGCAGGGGGAGGGTAGGGGCCTACGAGCAGTACTTC. It translates to CASRGRVGAYEQYF.

The CDR3 bases are TGCGCCAGCAGTCGTCCTAGCGGGAGGGCCGGCTCCTACAATGAGCAGTTCTTC. It translates to CASSRPSGRAGSYNEQFF. V and J are TRBV23-1 and TRBJ2-1; TRBD2 matches 12 bases. TRBV23-1 falls under the ORF class, with uncertain function. The CDR3 sequence is 18 residues long. Trimming cost V 4 bases and J 0 bases; bases outside gene matches: 7.

The chain joins TRBV10-3 to TRBJ1-1, with D possibly TRBD1 on 5 matching bases. In germline, CDR1 is ENHRY, CDR2 SYGVKD. The CDR3 is 17 residues long. The V gene lost 3 bases and the J gene lost 0 bases, with 17 bases spanning the gap. The CDR3 region has the DNA TGTGCCATCAGTGAAGGGGCTGGGGGGAACTTGAACACTGAAGCTTTCTTT. Amino acids: CAISEGAGGNLNTEAFF.

This clone occurred a few times. The V gene is TRBV6-6, the J gene TRBJ2-7; a possible D gene is TRBD1 (6 bases). This CDR3 is built from 16 residues. V gave up 1 base and J gave up 1 base, with 14 bases separating them. Germline V gene data show CDR1 as MNHNY and CDR2 as SVGAGI (reference sequence). The CDR3, as DNA: TGTGCCAGCAGTTACTTGCGTCAGGGGATATCCTACGAGCAGTACGTC. Protein product: CASSYLRQGISYEQYV.

This sequence joins TRBV10-2 and TRBJ2-1, with 12 bases that match TRBD2. Germline V CDR1 and CDR2: WSHSY, SAAADI. The CDR3 has 15 residues. Trimming cost V 2 bases and J 7 bases; bases outside gene matches: 3. CDR3 loop: CASSELAGGENEQFF. As DNA, the CDR3 is TGCGCCAGCAGTGAGCTAGCGGGAGGGGAGAATGAGCAGTTCTTC.

The J gene is TRBJ1-6, the V gene TRBV30, with D perhaps matching TRBD1 (5 bases). The CDR3 contains 13 residues. V gave up 1 base and J gave up 10 bases, with 11 bases separating them. The germline V gene encodes CDR1 GTSNPN and CDR2 SVGIG (reference sequence). CDR3 bases: TGTGCCTGGAGTGATAGGGGTGAATCACCCCTCCACTTT. This sequence encodes CAWSDRGESPLHF.

In DNA, the CDR3 is TGCGCCAGCAGCGGCAGGGGCTCTGGAAACACCATATATTTT. Translating it yields CASSGRGSGNTIYF. The V and J genes are TRBV5-1 and TRBJ1-3; D possibly corresponds to TRBD1 (6 bases). With 4 bases removed from V and 0 bases from J, the gap between germline ends came to 8 bases. Germline V lookup: CDR1 SGHRS, CDR2 YFSETQ. This CDR3 region has 14 residues. The full variable domain, rest sourced from reference TRBV5-1 and TRBJ1-3, is KAGVTQTPRYLIKTRGQQVTLSCSPISGHRSVSWYQQTPGQGLQFLFEYFSETQRNKGNFPGRFSGRQFSNSRSEMNVSTLELGDSALYLCASSGRGSGNTIYFGEGSWLTVV.

The chain couples TRBV7-9 to TRBJ1-2; D uncertain. The germline V gene has CDR1 SEHNR and CDR2 FQNEAQ (reference sequence). The germline V and J ends were trimmed by 5 bases and 3 bases, with 10 bases remaining between them. The CDR3 loop spans 13 amino acids. The CDR3 sequence: CASSPYYDYGYTF. DNA of the CDR3: TGTGCCAGCAGCCCTTATTATGACTATGGCTACACCTTC.

This clone appeared a single time. The chain links TRBV19 to TRBJ1-5; 8 bases are shared with TRBD1. The CDR3 extends over 15 amino acids. Losses at the gene ends were 10 bases for V and 7 bases for J; bases not matched to a gene: 15. Germline lookup yields CDR1 LNHDA and CDR2 SQIVND (reference sequence). The CDR3 loop reads CATHTGQGQWQPQHF. The CDR3 DNA sequence: TGTGCCACCCATACCGGACAGGGCCAATGGCAGCCCCAGCATTTT.

This clone has a handful of counts. The gene calls are TRBV19 and TRBJ2-7; 9 bases align to TRBD1. The CDR3 is 15 residues long. The junction had 6 bases not matched to a gene; V was cut back by 3 bases and J by 3 bases. Germline values: CDR1 LNHDA, CDR2 SQIVND (reference sequence). CDR3 DNA: TGTGCCAGTAGTATGTCCGGGACAGGGTTCTACGAGCAGTACTTC. It yields the protein CASSMSGTGFYEQYF. Full variable domain (rest looked up from reference TRBV19 and TRBJ2-7): DGGITQSPKYLFRKEGQNVTLSCEQNLNHDAMYWYRQDPGQGLRLIYYSQIVNDFQKGDIAEGYSVSREKKESFPLTVTSAQKNPTAFYLCASSMSGTGFYEQYFGPGTRLTVT.

J is TRBJ1-1 and V is TRBV30; 11 positions agree with TRBD1. The germline V gene has CDR1 GTSNPN and CDR2 SVGIG (reference sequence). The CDR3 extends over 17 amino acids. With V trimmed by 1 base and J by 4 bases, 11 bases remained unmatched. This CDR3 is CAWSDRRTGGSRTEAFF. The CDR3 DNA reads TGTGCCTGGAGTGATCGTAGGACAGGGGGCTCTCGCACTGAAGCTTTCTTT.

The rearrangement links TRBV6-5 to TRBJ2-7, with 8 bases fitting TRBD2. CDR1 and CDR2 from the germline V gene are MNHEY and SVGAGI. CDR3 length equals 15 residues. V shed 5 bases, J shed 2 bases, and the junction held 8 bases outside the gene matches. For the CDR3, the DNA is TGTGCCAGCAGTCCCGGGAGGGGGGGGACCTACGAGCAGTACGTC. It specifies CASSPGRGGTYEQYV.

The chain employs TRBV7-6 and TRBJ1-1; tentatively, D is TRBD1 (6 bases). The V gene lost 4 bases and the J gene lost 2 bases, with 11 bases spanning the gap. This CDR3 spans 14 amino acids. Germline V lookup: CDR1 SGHVS, CDR2 FNYEAQ. The CDR3 sequence: CASSSTGRNTEAFF. The CDR3 DNA is TGTGCCAGCAGCTCAACAGGGCGTAACACTGAAGCTTTCTTT.

Concerning this clone: The germline gene is not matched at one end of the junction; a read error may be the cause. V is TRBV7-7 and J is TRBJ2-6; 8 bases are a match to TRBD1. The CDR3 sequence is 16 residues long. Looked up from germline, CDR1 is SSHAT and CDR2 is FNYEAQ (reference sequence). The CDR3 reads CASSKDRASGANVLTF. Here the CDR3 DNA reads TGTGCTAGCAGCAAGGACAGGGCCTCTGGGGCCAACGTCCTGACTTTC.

This chain uses TRBV7-2 with TRBJ1-5; D uncertain. CDR1 and CDR2 (germline): SGHTA, FQGNSA. The CDR3 sequence is 12 residues long. Trimming took 4 bases from V and 10 from J, leaving 11 bases between them. The CDR3 loop reads CASSYGRGPQHF. CDR3 nucleotide sequence: TGTGCCAGCAGCTACGGACGGGGTCCCCAGCATTTT.

The chain couples TRBV19 to TRBJ1-4, with TRBD1 identical over 7 bases. The CDR3 is 16 residues long. Germline V CDR1 and CDR2: LNHDA, SQIVND (reference sequence). J was trimmed by 4 bases and V by 6 bases; bases with no gene match: 11. CDR3 loop: CASRATGTAYNEKLFF. CDR3 DNA: TGTGCCAGTAGGGCGACAGGGACAGCTTATAATGAAAAACTGTTTTTT.